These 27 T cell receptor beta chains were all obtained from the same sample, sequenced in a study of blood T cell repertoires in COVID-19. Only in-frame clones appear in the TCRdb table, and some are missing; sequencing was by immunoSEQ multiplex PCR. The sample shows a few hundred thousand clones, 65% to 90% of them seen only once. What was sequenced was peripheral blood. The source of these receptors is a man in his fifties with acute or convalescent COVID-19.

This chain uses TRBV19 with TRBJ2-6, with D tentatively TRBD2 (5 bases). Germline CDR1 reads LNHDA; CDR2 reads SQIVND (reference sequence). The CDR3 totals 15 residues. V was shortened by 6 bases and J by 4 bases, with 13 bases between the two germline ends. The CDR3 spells CASREPGVGANVLTF. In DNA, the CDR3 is TGTGCCAGTAGAGAACCCGGGGTCGGGGCCAACGTCCTGACTTTC.

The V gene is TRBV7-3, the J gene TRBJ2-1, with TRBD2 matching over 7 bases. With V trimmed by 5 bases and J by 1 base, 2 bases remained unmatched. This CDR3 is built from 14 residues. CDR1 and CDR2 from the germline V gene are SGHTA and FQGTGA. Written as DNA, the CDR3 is TGTGCCAGCAGCCCCGGGGGGTCCTACAATGAGCAGTTCTTC. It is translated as CASSPGGSYNEQFF.

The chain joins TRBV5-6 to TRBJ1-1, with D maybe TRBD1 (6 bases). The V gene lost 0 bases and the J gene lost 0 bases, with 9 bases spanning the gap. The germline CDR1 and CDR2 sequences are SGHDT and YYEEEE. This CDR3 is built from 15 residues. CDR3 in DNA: TGTGCCAGCAGCTTGGCAGGGGCGATGAACACTGAAGCTTTCTTT. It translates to CASSLAGAMNTEAFF.

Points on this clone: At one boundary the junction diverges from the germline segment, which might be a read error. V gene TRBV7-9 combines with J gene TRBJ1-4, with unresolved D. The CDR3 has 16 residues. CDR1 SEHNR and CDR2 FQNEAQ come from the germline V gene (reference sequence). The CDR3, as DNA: TGTGCCAGCAGTTTAGGTGACACCACAACTAATGAAAAACTGTTTTTT. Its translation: CASSLGDTTTNEKLFF. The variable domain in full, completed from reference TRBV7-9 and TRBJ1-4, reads DTGVSQNPRHKITKRGQNVTFRCDPISEHNRLYWYRQTLGQGPEFLTYFQNEAQLEKSRLLSDRFSAERPKGSFSTLEIQRTEQGDSAMYLCASSLGDTTTNEKLFFGSGTQLSVL.

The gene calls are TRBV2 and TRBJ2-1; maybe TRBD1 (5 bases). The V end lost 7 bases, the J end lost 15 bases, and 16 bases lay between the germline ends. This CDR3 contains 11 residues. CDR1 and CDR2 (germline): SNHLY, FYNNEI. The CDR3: CASTYRRVRFF. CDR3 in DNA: TGTGCCAGCACCTACCGCAGGGTTCGGTTCTTC.

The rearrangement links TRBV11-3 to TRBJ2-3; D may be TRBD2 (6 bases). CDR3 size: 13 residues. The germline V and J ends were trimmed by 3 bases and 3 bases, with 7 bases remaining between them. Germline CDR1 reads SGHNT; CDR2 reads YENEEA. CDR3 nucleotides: TGTGCCAGCAGCTTGGAGGGGACAGATACGCAGTATTTT. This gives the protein CASSLEGTDTQYF.

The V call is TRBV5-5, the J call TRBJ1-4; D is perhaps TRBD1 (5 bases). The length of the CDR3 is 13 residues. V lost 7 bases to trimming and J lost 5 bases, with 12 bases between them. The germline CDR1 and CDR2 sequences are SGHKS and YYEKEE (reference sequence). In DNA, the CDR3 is TGTGCCAGCGGAGGGACGAGGAATGAAAAACTGTTTTTT. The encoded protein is CASGGTRNEKLFF.

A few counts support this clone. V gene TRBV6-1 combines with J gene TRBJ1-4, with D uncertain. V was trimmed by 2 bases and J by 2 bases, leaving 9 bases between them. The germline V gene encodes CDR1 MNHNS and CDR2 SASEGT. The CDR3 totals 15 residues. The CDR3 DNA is TGTGCCAGCAGTGAATTCGAAGCCACTAATGAAAAACTGTTTTTT. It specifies CASSEFEATNEKLFF.

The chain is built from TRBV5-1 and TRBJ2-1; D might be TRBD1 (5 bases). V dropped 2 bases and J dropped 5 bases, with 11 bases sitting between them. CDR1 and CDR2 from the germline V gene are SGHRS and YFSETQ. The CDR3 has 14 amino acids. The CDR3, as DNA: TGCGCCAGCAGCTTCGCGACAGCCAACAATGAGCAGTTCTTC. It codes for CASSFATANNEQFF.

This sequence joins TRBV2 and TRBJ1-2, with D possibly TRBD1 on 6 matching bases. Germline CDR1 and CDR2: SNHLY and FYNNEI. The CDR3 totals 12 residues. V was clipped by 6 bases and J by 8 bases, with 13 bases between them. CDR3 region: CASRWGGDGYTF. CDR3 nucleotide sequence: TGTGCCAGCAGGTGGGGGGGCGACGGCTACACCTTC.

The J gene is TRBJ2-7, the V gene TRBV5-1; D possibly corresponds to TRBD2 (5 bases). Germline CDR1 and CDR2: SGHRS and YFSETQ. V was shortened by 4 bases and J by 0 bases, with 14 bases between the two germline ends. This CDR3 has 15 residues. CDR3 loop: CASSPPREPSYEQYF. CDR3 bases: TGCGCCAGCAGCCCCCCTCGGGAACCCTCCTACGAGCAGTACTTC. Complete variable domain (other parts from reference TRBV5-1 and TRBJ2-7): KAGVTQTPRYLIKTRGQQVTLSCSPISGHRSVSWYQQTPGQGLQFLFEYFSETQRNKGNFPGRFSGRQFSNSRSEMNVSTLELGDSALYLCASSPPREPSYEQYFGPGTRLTVT.

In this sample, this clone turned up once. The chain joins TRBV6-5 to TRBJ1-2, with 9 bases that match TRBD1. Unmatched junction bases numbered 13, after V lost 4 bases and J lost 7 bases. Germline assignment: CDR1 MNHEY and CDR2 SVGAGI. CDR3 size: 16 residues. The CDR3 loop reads CASSSGPGQGEVGYTF. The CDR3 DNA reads TGTGCCAGCAGTTCAGGTCCGGGACAGGGAGAGGTTGGCTACACCTTC.

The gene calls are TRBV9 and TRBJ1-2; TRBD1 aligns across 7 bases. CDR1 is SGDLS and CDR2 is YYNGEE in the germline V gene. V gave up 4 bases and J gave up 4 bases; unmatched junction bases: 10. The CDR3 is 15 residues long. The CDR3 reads CASSTRDSSFYGYTF. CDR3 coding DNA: TGTGCCAGCAGCACCCGGGACAGCTCCTTCTATGGCTACACCTTC.

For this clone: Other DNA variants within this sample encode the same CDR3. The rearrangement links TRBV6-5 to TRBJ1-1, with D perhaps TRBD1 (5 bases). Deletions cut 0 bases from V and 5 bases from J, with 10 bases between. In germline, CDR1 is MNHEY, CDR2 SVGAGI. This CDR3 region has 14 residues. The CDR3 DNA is TGTGCCAGCAGTTACTCCGGGGGAGGTACTGAAGCTTTCTTT. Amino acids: CASSYSGGGTEAFF.

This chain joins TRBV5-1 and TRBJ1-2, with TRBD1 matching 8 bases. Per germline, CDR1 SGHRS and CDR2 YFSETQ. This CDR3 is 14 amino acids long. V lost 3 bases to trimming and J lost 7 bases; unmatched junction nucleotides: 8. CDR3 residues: CASSSGQGQAGYTF. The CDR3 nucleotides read TGCGCCAGCAGCTCCGGACAGGGCCAAGCTGGCTACACCTTC.

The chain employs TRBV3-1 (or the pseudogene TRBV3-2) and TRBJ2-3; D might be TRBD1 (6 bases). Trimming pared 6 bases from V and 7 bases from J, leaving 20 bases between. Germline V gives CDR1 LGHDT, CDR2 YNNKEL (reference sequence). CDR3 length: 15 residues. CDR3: CASSPRGHLGNTQYF. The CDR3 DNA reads TGTGCCAGCAGTCCTAGGGGACACCTTGGGAATACGCAGTATTTT.

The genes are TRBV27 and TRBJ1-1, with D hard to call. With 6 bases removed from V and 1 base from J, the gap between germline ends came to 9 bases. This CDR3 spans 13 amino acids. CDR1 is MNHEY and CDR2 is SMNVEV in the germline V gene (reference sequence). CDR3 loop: CASRLTENTEAFF. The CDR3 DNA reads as TGTGCCAGCAGGTTAACAGAGAACACTGAAGCTTTCTTT.

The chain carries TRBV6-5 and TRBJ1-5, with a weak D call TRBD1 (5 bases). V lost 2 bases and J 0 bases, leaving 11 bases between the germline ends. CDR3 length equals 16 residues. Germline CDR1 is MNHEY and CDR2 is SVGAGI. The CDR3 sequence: CASSYRGLYSNQPQHF. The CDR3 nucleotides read TGTGCCAGCAGTTACAGGGGCTTGTATAGCAATCAGCCCCAGCATTTT.

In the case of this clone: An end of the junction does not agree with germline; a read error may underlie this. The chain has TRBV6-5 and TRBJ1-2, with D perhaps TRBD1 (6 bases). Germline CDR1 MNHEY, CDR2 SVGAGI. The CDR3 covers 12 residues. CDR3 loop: CASRQYSTGWAF. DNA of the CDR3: TGTGCCAGCAGGCAGTACTCGACAGGTTGGGCCTTC.

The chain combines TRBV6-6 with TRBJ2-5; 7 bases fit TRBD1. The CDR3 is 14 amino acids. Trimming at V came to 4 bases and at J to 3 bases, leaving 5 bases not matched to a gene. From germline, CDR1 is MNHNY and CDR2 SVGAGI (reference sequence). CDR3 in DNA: TGTGCCAGCAGTTTCACCGGGACAGAAGAGACCCAGTACTTC. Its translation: CASSFTGTEETQYF.

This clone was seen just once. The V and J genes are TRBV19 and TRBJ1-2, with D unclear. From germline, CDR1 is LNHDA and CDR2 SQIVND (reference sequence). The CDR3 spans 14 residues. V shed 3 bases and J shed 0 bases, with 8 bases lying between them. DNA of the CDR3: TGTGCCAGTAGTATGGATACAGCTAACTATGGCTACACCTTC. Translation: CASSMDTANYGYTF.

The CDR3 DNA sequence: TGCAGTGCTCCGGAGGGACCTCGGGCTTTCTTT. Its protein is CSAPEGPRAFF. The chain joins TRBV20-1 to TRBJ1-1, with TRBD1 as a possible D gene (5 bases). Germline V CDR1 and CDR2: DFQATT, SNEGSKA (reference sequence). Trimming removed 5 bases at V and 11 bases at J, with 15 bases between. The CDR3 covers 11 residues.

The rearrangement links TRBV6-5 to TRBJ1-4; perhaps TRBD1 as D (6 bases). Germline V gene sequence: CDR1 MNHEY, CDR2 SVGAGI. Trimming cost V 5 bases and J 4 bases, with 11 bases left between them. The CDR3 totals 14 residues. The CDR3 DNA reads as TGTGCCAGCAGTACCCGACAGGTTAATGAAAAACTGTTTTTT. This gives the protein CASSTRQVNEKLFF.

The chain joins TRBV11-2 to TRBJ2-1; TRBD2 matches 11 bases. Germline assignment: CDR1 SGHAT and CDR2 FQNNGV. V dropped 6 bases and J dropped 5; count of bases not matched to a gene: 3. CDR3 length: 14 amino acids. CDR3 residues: CASRTSGGNNEQFF. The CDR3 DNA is TGTGCCAGCAGAACTAGCGGGGGTAACAATGAGCAGTTCTTC.

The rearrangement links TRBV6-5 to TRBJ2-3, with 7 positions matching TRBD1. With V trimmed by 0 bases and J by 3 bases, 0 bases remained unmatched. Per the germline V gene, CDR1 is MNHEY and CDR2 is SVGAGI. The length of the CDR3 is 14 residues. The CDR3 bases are TGTGCCAGCAGTTACTCGGGACAGACAGATACGCAGTATTTT. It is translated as CASSYSGQTDTQYF.

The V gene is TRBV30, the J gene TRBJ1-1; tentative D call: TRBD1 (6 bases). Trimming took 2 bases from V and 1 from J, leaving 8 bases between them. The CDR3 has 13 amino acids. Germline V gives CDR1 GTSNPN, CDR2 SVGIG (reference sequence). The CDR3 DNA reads TGTGCCTGGAGTCCGACAGGGAACACTGAAGCTTTCTTT. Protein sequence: CAWSPTGNTEAFF. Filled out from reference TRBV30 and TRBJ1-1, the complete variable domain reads SQTIHQWPATLVQPVGSPLSLECTVEGTSNPNLYWYRQAAGRGLQLLFYSVGIGQISSEVPQNLSASRPQDRQFILSSKKLLLSDSGFYLCAWSPTGNTEAFFGQGTRLTVV.

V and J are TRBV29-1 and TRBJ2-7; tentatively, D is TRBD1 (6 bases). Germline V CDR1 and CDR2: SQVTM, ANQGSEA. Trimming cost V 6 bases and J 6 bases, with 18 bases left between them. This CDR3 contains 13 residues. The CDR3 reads CSVTGLIFGEQYF. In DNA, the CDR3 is TGCAGCGTGACAGGCCTGATTTTCGGCGAGCAGTACTTC.